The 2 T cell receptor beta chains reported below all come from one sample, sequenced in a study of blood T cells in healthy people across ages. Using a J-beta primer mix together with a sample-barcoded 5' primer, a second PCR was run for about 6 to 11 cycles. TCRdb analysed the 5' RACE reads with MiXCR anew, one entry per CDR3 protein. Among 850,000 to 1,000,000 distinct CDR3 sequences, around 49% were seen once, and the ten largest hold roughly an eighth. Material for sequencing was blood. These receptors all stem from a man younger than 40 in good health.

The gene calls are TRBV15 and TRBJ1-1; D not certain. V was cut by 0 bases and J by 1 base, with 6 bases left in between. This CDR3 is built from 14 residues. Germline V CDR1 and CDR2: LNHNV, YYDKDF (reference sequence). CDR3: CATSRDRANTEAFF. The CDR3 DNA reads TGTGCCACCAGCAGAGATCGGGCGAACACTGAAGCTTTCTTT.

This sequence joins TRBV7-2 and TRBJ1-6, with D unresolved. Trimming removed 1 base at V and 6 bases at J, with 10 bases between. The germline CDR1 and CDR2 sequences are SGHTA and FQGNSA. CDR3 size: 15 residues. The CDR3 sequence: CASSLDGQINSPLHF. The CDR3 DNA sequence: TGTGCCAGCAGCTTAGATGGGCAGATTAATTCACCCCTCCACTTT.